This T cell receptor (beta chain) was profiled in a study of CD8 T cells in Susac syndrome. TEMRA cells were FACS-enriched and CD8+ and CD4+ T cells negatively isolated. RNA was extracted with the RNeasy kit, and a quantity of roughly 0.5 to 1 ug was reverse transcribed using random hexamers. TCRdb fed the immunoSEQ multiplex PCR reads into MiXCR, producing one record per CDR3 protein. The data contain about 120,000 distinct CDR3 sequences, approximately 90% of them seen just once; the ten biggest clones take up approximately 0.12%. The CDR3 covers 13 residues. Germline values: CDR1 SNHLY, CDR2 FYNNEI. The V end lost 4 bases, the J end lost 0 bases, and 6 bases lay between the germline ends.

The chain combines TRBV2 with TRBJ1-2; D call uncertain. This receptor was identified in a human donor in good health. Sequenced sample: CD8+ T cells from PBMCs. The CDR3 region has the DNA TGTGCCAGCAGTGCGACAACTAACTATGGCTACACCTTC. It is translated as CASSATTNYGYTF.